What follows are 8 T cell receptor beta chains derived from one specimen sequenced in a study of graft-versus-host responses after intestinal transplantation. The repertoire was sequenced with immunoSEQ multiplex PCR; TCRdb's copy has only in-frame clones and lacks some. The data hold about 120,000 clones, with around 94% observed a single time. Their antigens remain unidentified. Specimen: unstimulated CD4+ T cells sorted from spleen or lymph node cells, collected before transplant. These receptors were taken from a human donor who was the organ donor for an intestinal transplant.

In nucleotides, the CDR3 is TGTGCCAGTAGTTCGCAGGGGGCTTATGGAAACACCATATATTTT. It yields the protein CASSSQGAYGNTIYF. The rearrangement uses TRBV19 and TRBJ1-3; 8 nucleotides align to TRBD1. Germline lookup yields CDR1 LNHDA and CDR2 SQIVND (reference sequence). This CDR3 has 15 residues. The ends lost 5 bases at V and 3 bases at J; junction bases unmatched: 6.

The gene calls are TRBV30 and TRBJ2-7; 15 bases line up with TRBD2. The V gene end was trimmed by 4 bases and the J gene end by 7 bases; junction bases not matched to a gene: 11. Germline lookup yields CDR1 GTSNPN and CDR2 SVGIG (reference sequence). The CDR3 is 16 amino acids. The CDR3 DNA is TGTGCCTGGATGGTTAGATCCGGGACTAGCGGGAGGGAGCAGTACTTC. Protein sequence: CAWMVRSGTSGREQYF.

The rearrangement uses TRBV6-6 and TRBJ1-5, with TRBD1 identical over 7 bases. Germline CDR1 is MNHNY and CDR2 is SVGAGI (reference sequence). The ends lost 5 bases at V and 6 bases at J; junction bases unmatched: 4. This CDR3 region has 13 residues. In DNA, the CDR3 is TGTGCCAGCAGTCTAGGGGGCGGTCAGCCCCAGCATTTT. Its translation: CASSLGGGQPQHF.

The rearrangement links TRBV5-4 to TRBJ1-4, with D perhaps TRBD1 (5 bases). CDR3 size: 13 residues. V lost 4 bases, J lost 7 bases, and 11 bases lay in between. The germline V gene has CDR1 SGHNT and CDR2 YYREEE (reference sequence). In nucleotides, the CDR3 is TGTGCCAGCAGCGCCGGGGCGGCTGAAAAACTGTTTTTT. Its translation is CASSAGAAEKLFF.

V is TRBV9 and J is TRBJ2-3; no clear D gene. This CDR3 region has 14 residues. Germline CDR1 and CDR2: SGDLS and YYNGEE. V was clipped by 2 bases and J by 4 bases, with 11 bases between them. CDR3 in amino acids: CASSVLRVADTQYF. The CDR3, as DNA: TGTGCCAGCAGCGTCTTAAGGGTGGCAGATACGCAGTATTTT.

This chain links TRBV2 with TRBJ2-3, with D hard to call. CDR1 is SNHLY, CDR2 FYNNEI, per germline. The CDR3 totals 14 residues. Between the trimmed V and J ends, which lost 3 bases and 2 bases, there was a span of 9 bases. The CDR3 nucleotides are TGTGCCAGCAGTGATAGGACGGCCACAGATACGCAGTATTTT. Amino acids: CASSDRTATDTQYF.

The chain employs TRBV6-5 and TRBJ1-3, with 7 positions matching TRBD1. The germline CDR1 and CDR2 sequences are MNHEY and SVGAGI. The CDR3 has 15 residues. V was clipped by 8 bases and J by 0 bases; unmatched bases: 7. CDR3 nucleotide sequence: TGTGCCAGCGAGGGACAGCTTTTCTCTGGAAACACCATATATTTT. Protein product: CASEGQLFSGNTIYF.

V gene TRBV19 combines with J gene TRBJ1-4; the match to TRBD1 covers 8 bases. With V trimmed by 5 bases and J by 7 bases, 6 bases remained unmatched. Per the germline V gene, CDR1 is LNHDA and CDR2 is SQIVND (reference sequence). The CDR3 is 14 residues long. CDR3 nucleotide sequence: TGTGCCAGTAGTTACGGACAGGGAAGTGAAAAACTGTTTTTT. It translates to CASSYGQGSEKLFF.